Each of the 2 T cell receptor beta chains below was sequenced from the same sample in a study of T cell changes during pregnancy in multiple sclerosis. Repertoires were generated with immunoSEQ multiplex PCR, while TCRdb's copy carries only in-frame clones and drops some. The table records about 80,000 clones, under 95% of them present only once. Sample: peripheral blood, taken before pregnancy. These TCRs come from a female donor with multiple sclerosis, enrolled in a pregnancy study.

This clone showed up just a few times. The rearrangement uses TRBV7-6 and TRBJ1-2; D is perhaps TRBD1 (6 bases). CDR3 length: 13 amino acids. Germline-derived CDR1 and CDR2 are SGHVS and FNYEAQ. Trimming took off 5 bases at V and 8 bases at J, with 15 bases between the two ends. CDR3 DNA: TGTGCCAGCAGCCCAACTGAGGGGGACGGCTACACCTTC. Encoded protein: CASSPTEGDGYTF. Combining the CDR3 with reference TRBV7-6 and TRBJ1-2 gives the whole variable domain GAGVSQSPRYKVTKRGQDVALRCDPISGHVSLYWYRQALGQGPEFLTYFNYEAQQDKSGLPNDRFSAERPEGSISTLTIQRTEQRDSAMYRCASSPTEGDGYTFGSGTRLTVV.

This chain joins TRBV10-2 and TRBJ2-3, with a possible D match to TRBD2 (6 bases). Trimming stripped 6 bases from V and 1 base from J, with 11 bases between. Looked up from germline, CDR1 is WSHSY and CDR2 is SAAADI. The CDR3 is made up of 14 amino acids. CDR3 loop: CASRLAVGTDTQYF. DNA of the CDR3: TGCGCCAGCAGATTAGCGGTCGGCACAGATACGCAGTATTTT.